The 23 T cell receptor beta chains presented below share a single source sample, sequenced in a study of cytomegalovirus exposure and HLA in healthy donors. The PCR contained 60 Vbeta and 13 Jbeta primers. The repertoire was sequenced with immunoSEQ multiplex PCR; TCRdb's copy has only in-frame clones and lacks some. The profile shows roughly 160,000 clones, roughly 71% of them singletons. Sequences were obtained from PBMCs. The receptors originated from a girl aged 5 to 17 in good health and CMV-seronegative.

The V and J genes are TRBV2 and TRBJ1-1; 7 positions match TRBD1. V trimming: 8 bases; J trimming: 2 bases; junction bases outside the gene matches: 5. CDR3 length: 13 amino acids. CDR1 and CDR2 from the germline V gene are SNHLY and FYNNEI. CDR3 nucleotide sequence: TGTGCCAGCGGGGGGACAGCCAACACTGAAGCTTTCTTT. Encoded protein: CASGGTANTEAFF.

Only a few counts were recorded for this clone. The J gene is TRBJ1-2, the V gene TRBV7-9; 7 nucleotides match TRBD1. Per germline, CDR1 SEHNR and CDR2 FQNEAQ (reference sequence). V was clipped by 0 bases and J by 3 bases; unmatched bases: 4. The CDR3 is made up of 15 amino acids. The CDR3 sequence: CASSLAGGMDYGYTF. CDR3 in DNA: TGTGCCAGCAGCTTAGCAGGGGGCATGGACTATGGCTACACCTTC.

The chain joins TRBV15 to TRBJ2-4; D perhaps matches TRBD1 (5 bases). Germline CDR1 reads LNHNV; CDR2 reads YYDKDF (reference sequence). This CDR3 is built from 17 residues. V was pared by 0 bases and J by 5 bases, with 17 bases between. CDR3 protein: CATSRDLATAWENIQYF. CDR3 DNA: TGTGCCACCAGCAGAGATTTGGCGACAGCCTGGGAAAACATTCAGTACTTC.

The V gene is TRBV29-1, the J gene TRBJ1-2; D is ambiguous. CDR1 is SQVTM and CDR2 is ANQGSEA in the germline V gene. Trimming shortened V by 6 bases and J by 4 bases, and 12 bases separated the two germline ends. CDR3 length: 12 residues. The CDR3 here is CSVGEIGYGYTF. The CDR3 region has the DNA TGCAGCGTCGGTGAAATTGGCTATGGCTACACCTTC.

The rearrangement joins TRBV5-6 to TRBJ1-2, with 8 bases fitting TRBD1. Per the germline V gene, CDR1 is SGHDT and CDR2 is YYEEEE. The CDR3 covers 12 residues. V shed 5 bases, J shed 5 bases, and the junction held 2 bases outside the gene matches. This chain's CDR3 is CASRGQVYGYTF. The CDR3, as DNA: TGTGCCAGCAGGGGACAGGTTTATGGCTACACCTTC.

The gene calls are TRBV10-1 and TRBJ1-4; TRBD1 matches at 7 bases. V dropped 6 bases and J dropped 4; count of bases not matched to a gene: 5. Germline V gives CDR1 WNHNN, CDR2 SYGVQD (reference sequence). The CDR3 is 14 amino acids. CDR3 loop: CASRRGQINEKLFF. The CDR3 nucleotides are TGCGCCAGCAGGCGGGGACAGATTAATGAAAAACTGTTTTTT.

This chain uses TRBV15 with TRBJ1-4; D is possibly TRBD1 (6 bases). The length of the CDR3 is 15 residues. CDR1 and CDR2 (germline): LNHNV, YYDKDF (reference sequence). Trimming took 6 bases from V and 5 from J, leaving 16 bases between them. The CDR3 reads CATSSFGGQNEKLFF. DNA of the CDR3: TGTGCCACCAGTTCTTTCGGGGGGCAAAATGAAAAACTGTTTTTT.

The J gene is TRBJ2-7, the V gene TRBV11-2; 8 nucleotides line up with TRBD1. V shed 4 bases, J shed 3 bases, and the junction held 2 bases outside the gene matches. Germline loops: CDR1 SGHAT, CDR2 FQNNGV. This CDR3 has 13 amino acids. The CDR3: CASSWGQVYEQYF. Here the CDR3 DNA reads TGTGCCAGCAGCTGGGGACAGGTCTACGAGCAGTACTTC.

The chain uses TRBV2 and TRBJ2-1; 9 nucleotides match TRBD2. With V trimmed by 10 bases and J by 5 bases, 6 bases remained unmatched. This CDR3 comprises 13 residues. The germline CDR1 and CDR2 sequences are SNHLY and FYNNEI. The CDR3 DNA reads TGTGCCACATCTTTAGCGGGGGACAATGAGCAGTTCTTC. It yields the protein CATSLAGDNEQFF.

The chain carries TRBV19 and TRBJ1-2, with D tentatively TRBD1 (6 bases). The V end lost 3 bases, the J end lost 2 bases, and 13 bases lay between the germline ends. The germline gives CDR1 LNHDA, CDR2 SQIVND (reference sequence). CDR3 length equals 15 residues. Written as DNA, the CDR3 is TGTGCCAGTAGTATCTTCCGGACAGTGAACTATGGCTACACCTTC. It yields the protein CASSIFRTVNYGYTF.

The rearrangement joins TRBV27 to TRBJ2-5; 8 bases align to TRBD1. From germline, CDR1 is MNHEY and CDR2 SMNVEV (reference sequence). The CDR3 has 16 residues. V dropped 1 base and J dropped 5; count of bases not matched to a gene: 9. The CDR3 loop reads CASSLFPGGDWETQYF. CDR3 nucleotides: TGTGCCAGCAGTTTATTTCCAGGGGGCGATTGGGAGACCCAGTACTTC.

In its sample, this clone was seen a few times. The chain links TRBV7-3 to TRBJ1-2; D possibly corresponds to TRBD1 (5 bases). Germline V CDR1 and CDR2: SGHTA, FQGTGA. This CDR3 is 15 amino acids long. V shed 2 bases and J shed 3 bases, with 13 bases lying between them. This chain's CDR3 is CASSLGLGGDYGYTF. In DNA form, the CDR3 reads TGTGCCAGCAGCTTAGGTCTGGGAGGGGACTATGGCTACACCTTC.

There are a few counts of this clone. This sample includes further DNA sequences coding for the same CDR3. The rearrangement uses TRBV12-5 and TRBJ2-7, with a weak D call TRBD2 (5 bases). With 3 bases removed from V and 3 bases from J, the gap between germline ends came to 21 bases. CDR1 and CDR2 (germline): LGHNT, FRNRAP. The CDR3 contains 17 residues. The CDR3 reads CASGFSADGSRNYEQYF. The CDR3 DNA sequence: TGTGCTAGTGGTTTTAGCGCCGACGGTTCCAGAAACTACGAGCAGTACTTC.

The gene calls are TRBV19 and TRBJ2-3; 7 nucleotides match TRBD1. Germline lookup yields CDR1 LNHDA and CDR2 SQIVND (reference sequence). Losses at the gene ends were 4 bases for V and 3 bases for J; bases not matched to a gene: 7. This CDR3 comprises 15 residues. CDR3 nucleotide sequence: TGTGCCAGTAGTACAACAGGGGTCGGGACAGATACGCAGTATTTT. Protein: CASSTTGVGTDTQYF.

This clone has more than one count but fewer than ten. The chain carries TRBV6-6 and TRBJ1-1; D gene ambiguous. The CDR3 spans 13 residues. The V end was cut by 6 bases, the J end by 2 bases, with 10 bases between. Germline V gene lookup returns CDR1 MNHNY and CDR2 SVGAGI (reference sequence). The CDR3 protein is CASSPRVNTEAFF. The DNA of the CDR3 is TGTGCCAGCAGCCCGAGAGTTAACACTGAAGCTTTCTTT.

The gene calls are TRBV4-2 and TRBJ2-3; 12 nucleotides match TRBD2. With 0 bases clipped from V and 4 bases from J, the junction kept 5 bases outside the gene matches. This CDR3 is 17 amino acids long. The germline V gene has CDR1 LGHNA and CDR2 YNFKEQ. The CDR3 loop is CASSQDILAGGPDTQYF. Written as DNA, the CDR3 is TGTGCCAGCAGCCAAGATATACTAGCGGGGGGCCCAGATACGCAGTATTTT.

V usage is TRBV5-8 and J usage is TRBJ2-2; a weak D match, TRBD1 (5 bases). The CDR3 has 14 residues. V lost 4 bases and J 1 base, leaving 8 bases between the germline ends. The germline gives CDR1 SGHTS, CDR2 YDEGEE. The CDR3 nucleotides read TGTGCCAGCAGCAACACAGGGAACACCGGGGAGCTGTTTTTT. Protein: CASSNTGNTGELFF.

The J gene is TRBJ1-2, the V gene TRBV13, with D possibly TRBD1 on 6 matching bases. The V end lost 0 bases, the J end lost 1 base, and 12 bases lay between the germline ends. The germline V gene has CDR1 PRHDT and CDR2 FYEKMQ (reference sequence). The CDR3 is 16 amino acids. The CDR3, as DNA: TGTGCCAGCAGCTTAGGGAGGACAGTCATTAACTATGGCTACACCTTC. Its translation: CASSLGRTVINYGYTF. Full variable domain (remainder filled in from reference TRBV13 and TRBJ1-2): AAGVIQSPRHLIKEKRETATLKCYPIPRHDTVYWYQQGPGQDPQFLISFYEKMQSDKGSIPDRFSAQQFSDYHSELNMSSLELGDSALYFCASSLGRTVINYGYTFGSGTRLTVV.

V and J are TRBV7-2 and TRBJ2-5; D is perhaps TRBD2 (6 bases). This CDR3 has 16 amino acids. Per the germline V gene, CDR1 is SGHTA and CDR2 is FQGNSA. Trimming pared 3 bases from V and 1 base from J, leaving 15 bases between. CDR3 in amino acids: CASSLNPGVIQETQYF. In DNA, the CDR3 is TGTGCCAGCAGCTTGAATCCGGGGGTGATCCAAGAGACCCAGTACTTC.

This clone came up once. The chain recombines TRBV6-5 with TRBJ2-7; 7 bases map to TRBD2. CDR1 is MNHEY and CDR2 is SVGAGI in the germline V gene. The ends lost 1 base at V and 5 bases at J; junction bases unmatched: 5. The CDR3 totals 14 residues. The DNA for the CDR3 is TGTGCCAGCAGTTACTGGCGGGGGAGCAACGAGCAGTACTTC. Translated: CASSYWRGSNEQYF.

This clone was observed a single time. The chain recombines TRBV5-6 with TRBJ1-1; maybe TRBD1 (6 bases). The V gene lost 9 bases and the J gene lost 1 base, with 16 bases spanning the gap. Germline CDR1 and CDR2: SGHDT and YYEEEE. The CDR3 runs 14 residues. CDR3: CATILRQANTEAFF. The CDR3 coding sequence is TGTGCCACCATACTGAGACAGGCGAACACTGAAGCTTTCTTT.

The genes are TRBV5-1 and TRBJ2-7; 11 bases are shared with TRBD1. The CDR3 has 14 amino acids. After removal of 3 bases from V and 1 base from J, the junction contained 0 bases not matched to a gene. Germline-derived CDR1 and CDR2 are SGHRS and YFSETQ. CDR3 protein: CASSWDRGSYEQYF. As DNA, the CDR3 is TGCGCCAGCAGCTGGGACAGGGGGTCCTACGAGCAGTACTTC.

The chain combines TRBV5-6 with TRBJ1-3; D is undetermined. V lost 2 bases and J lost 4, with 16 bases in between. The germline CDR1 and CDR2 sequences are SGHDT and YYEEEE. CDR3 size: 16 residues. DNA of the CDR3: TGTGCCAGCAGCTTCCAGGTGATCCAGTCCGGAAACACCATATATTTT. This gives the protein CASSFQVIQSGNTIYF.